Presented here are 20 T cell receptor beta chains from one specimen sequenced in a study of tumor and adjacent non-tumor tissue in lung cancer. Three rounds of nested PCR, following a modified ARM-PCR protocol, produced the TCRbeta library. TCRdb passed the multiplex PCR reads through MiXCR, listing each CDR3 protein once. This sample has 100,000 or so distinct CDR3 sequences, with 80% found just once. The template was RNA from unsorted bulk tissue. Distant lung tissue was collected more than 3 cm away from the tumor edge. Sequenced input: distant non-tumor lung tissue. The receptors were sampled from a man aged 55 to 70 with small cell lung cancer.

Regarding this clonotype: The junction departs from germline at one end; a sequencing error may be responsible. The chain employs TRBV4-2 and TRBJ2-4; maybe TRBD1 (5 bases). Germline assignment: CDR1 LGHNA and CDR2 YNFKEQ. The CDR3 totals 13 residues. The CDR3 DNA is TGTGCCAGCAGCCCAGAAGGGGAAAACAATCAGTACTTC. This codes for CASSPEGENNQYF.

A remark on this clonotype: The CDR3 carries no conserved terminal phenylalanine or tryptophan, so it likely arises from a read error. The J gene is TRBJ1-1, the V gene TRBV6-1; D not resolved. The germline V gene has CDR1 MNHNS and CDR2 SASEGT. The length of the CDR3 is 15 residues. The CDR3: CTSSERDEIGTEAFI. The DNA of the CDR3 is TGTACCAGCAGTGAACGCGACGAAATTGGGACTGAAGCTTTCATT.

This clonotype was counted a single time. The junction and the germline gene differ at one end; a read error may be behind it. The CDR3 bases are TGTGCCAGCCGGAAGGGTGGGGGGAAGCAGCCCCAGGAATTT. Translated, it gives CASRKGGGKQPQEF. The gene calls are TRBV12-3 or TRBV12-4 and TRBJ1-5, with D possibly matching TRBD1 (5 bases). The CDR3 loop spans 14 amino acids.

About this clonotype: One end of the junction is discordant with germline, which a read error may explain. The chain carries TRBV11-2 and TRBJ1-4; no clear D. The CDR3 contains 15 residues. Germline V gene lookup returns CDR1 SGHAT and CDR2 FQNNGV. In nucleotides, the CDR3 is TGTGCCAGCAGTCAGTTTGATGGGATGAGTGAAGAACTGTTTTTT. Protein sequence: CASSQFDGMSEELFF.

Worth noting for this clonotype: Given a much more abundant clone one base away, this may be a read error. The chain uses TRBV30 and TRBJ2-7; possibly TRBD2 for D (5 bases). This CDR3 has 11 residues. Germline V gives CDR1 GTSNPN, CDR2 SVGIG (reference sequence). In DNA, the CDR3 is TGTCCCTGGGCCCTGATGGCGGGGCAGTACGTC. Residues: CPWALMAGQYV.

DNA of the CDR3: TGTGCCTGGAATTTACCGGGAGGGGGAGGAACCGGGGAGCTGTTTTTT. The encoded protein is CAWNLPGGGGTGELFF. The rearrangement joins TRBV30 to TRBJ2-2, with 8 bases that match TRBD2. This CDR3 contains 16 residues. V was clipped by 4 bases and J by 5 bases; unmatched bases: 12. The germline CDR1 and CDR2 sequences are GTSNPN and SVGIG (reference sequence).

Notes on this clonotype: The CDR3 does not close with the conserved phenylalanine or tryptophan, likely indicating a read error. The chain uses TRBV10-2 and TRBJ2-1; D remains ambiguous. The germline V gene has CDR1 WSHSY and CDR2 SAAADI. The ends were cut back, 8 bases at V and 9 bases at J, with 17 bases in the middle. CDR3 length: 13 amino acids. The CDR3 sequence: CASCEAGQSEQFS. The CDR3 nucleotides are TGCGCCAGCTGCGAGGCTGGCCAGAGTGAGCAGTTCTCC.

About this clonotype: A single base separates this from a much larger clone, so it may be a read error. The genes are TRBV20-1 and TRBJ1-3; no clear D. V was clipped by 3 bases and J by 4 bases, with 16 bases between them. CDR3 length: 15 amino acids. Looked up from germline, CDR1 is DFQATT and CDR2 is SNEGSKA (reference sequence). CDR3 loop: CSARRPRTSGNTIYF. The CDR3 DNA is TGCAGTGCTAGGAGACCCAGGACCTCCGGAAACACCATATATTTT.

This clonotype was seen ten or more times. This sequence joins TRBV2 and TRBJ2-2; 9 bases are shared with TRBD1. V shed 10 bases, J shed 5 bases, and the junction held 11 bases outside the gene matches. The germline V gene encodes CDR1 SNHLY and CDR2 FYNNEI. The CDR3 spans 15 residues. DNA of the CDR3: TGTGCCACCCAATCAGGGACAGGGAGGACCGGGGAGCTGTTTTTT. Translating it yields CATQSGTGRTGELFF. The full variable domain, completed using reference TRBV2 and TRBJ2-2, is EPEVTQTPSHQVTQMGQEVILRCVPISNHLYFYWYRQILGQKVEFLVSFYNNEISEKSEIFDDQFSVERPDGSNFTLKIRSTKLEDSAMYFCATQSGTGRTGELFFGEGSRLTVL.

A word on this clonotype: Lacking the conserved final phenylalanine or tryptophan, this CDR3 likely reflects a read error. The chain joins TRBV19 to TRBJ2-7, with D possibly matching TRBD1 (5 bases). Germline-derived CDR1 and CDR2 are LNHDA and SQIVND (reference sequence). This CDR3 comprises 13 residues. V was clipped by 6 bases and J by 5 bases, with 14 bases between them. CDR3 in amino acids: CASRVGQGNEQYL. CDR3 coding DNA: TGTGCCAGTAGGGTCGGGCAGGGAAACGAGCAGTACCTC.

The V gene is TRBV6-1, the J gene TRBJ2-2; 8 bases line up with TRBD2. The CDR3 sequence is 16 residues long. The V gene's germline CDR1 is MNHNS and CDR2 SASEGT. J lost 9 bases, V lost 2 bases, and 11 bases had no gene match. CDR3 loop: CASSEIFGGASWELFF. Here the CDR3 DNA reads TGTGCCAGCAGTGAAATTTTCGGGGGGGCGTCATGGGAGCTGTTTTTT.

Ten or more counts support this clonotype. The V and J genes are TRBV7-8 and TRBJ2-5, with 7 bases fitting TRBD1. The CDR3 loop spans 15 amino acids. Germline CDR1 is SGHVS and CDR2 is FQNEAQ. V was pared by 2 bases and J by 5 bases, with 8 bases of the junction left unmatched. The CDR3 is CASSLRGQGVETQYF. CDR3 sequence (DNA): TGTGCCAGCAGCTTAAGGGGGCAGGGTGTGGAGACCCAGTACTTC.

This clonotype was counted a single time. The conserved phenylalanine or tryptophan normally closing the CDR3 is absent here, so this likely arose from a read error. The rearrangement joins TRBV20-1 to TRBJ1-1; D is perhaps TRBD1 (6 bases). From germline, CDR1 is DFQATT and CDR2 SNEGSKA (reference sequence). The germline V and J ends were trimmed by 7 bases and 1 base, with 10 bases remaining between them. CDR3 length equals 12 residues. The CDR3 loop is CSVGGQNTEAFS. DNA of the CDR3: TGCAGTGTTGGGGGACAGAACACTGAAGCTTTCTCT.

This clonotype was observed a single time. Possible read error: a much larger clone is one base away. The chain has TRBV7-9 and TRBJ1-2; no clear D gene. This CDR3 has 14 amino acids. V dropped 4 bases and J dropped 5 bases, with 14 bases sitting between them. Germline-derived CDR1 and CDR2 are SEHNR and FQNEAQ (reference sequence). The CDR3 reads CASSSRESKYGYTF. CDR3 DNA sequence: TGTGCCAGCAGCTCACGGGAATCAAAGTATGGCTACACCTTC.

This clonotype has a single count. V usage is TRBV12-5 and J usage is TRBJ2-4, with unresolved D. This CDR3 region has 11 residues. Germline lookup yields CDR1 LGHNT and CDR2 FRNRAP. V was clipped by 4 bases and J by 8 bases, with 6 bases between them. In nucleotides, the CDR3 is TGTGCTAGTGGTTCGTGCGACATTCAGTACTTC. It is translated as CASGSCDIQYF.

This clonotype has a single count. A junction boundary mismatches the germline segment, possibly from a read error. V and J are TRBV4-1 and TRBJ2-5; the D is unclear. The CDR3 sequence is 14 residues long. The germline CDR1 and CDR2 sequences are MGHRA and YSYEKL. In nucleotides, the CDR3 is TGCGCTAGCAGTCAAGTCGTTGGCCAAGAGTCCCAGTACTTC. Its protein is CASSQVVGQESQYF.

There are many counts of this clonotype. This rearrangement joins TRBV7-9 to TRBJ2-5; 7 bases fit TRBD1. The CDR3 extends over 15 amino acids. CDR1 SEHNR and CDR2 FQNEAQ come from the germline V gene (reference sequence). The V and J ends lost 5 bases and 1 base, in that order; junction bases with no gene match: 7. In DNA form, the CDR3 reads TGTGCCAGCAGCCGCACTGGGACAGCCCAAGAGACCCAGTACTTC. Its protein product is CASSRTGTAQETQYF. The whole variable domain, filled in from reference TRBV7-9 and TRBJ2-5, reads DTGVSQNPRHKITKRGQNVTFRCDPISEHNRLYWYRQTLGQGPEFLTYFQNEAQLEKSRLLSDRFSAERPKGSFSTLEIQRTEQGDSAMYLCASSRTGTAQETQYFGPGTRLLVL.

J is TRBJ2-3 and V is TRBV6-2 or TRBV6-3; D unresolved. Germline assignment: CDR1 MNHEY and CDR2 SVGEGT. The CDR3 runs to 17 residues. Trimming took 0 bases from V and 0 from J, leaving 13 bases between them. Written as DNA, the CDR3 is TGTGCCAGCAGTTACTCGATGAATGGCAGAAGCACAGATACGCAGTATTTT. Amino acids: CASSYSMNGRSTDTQYF.

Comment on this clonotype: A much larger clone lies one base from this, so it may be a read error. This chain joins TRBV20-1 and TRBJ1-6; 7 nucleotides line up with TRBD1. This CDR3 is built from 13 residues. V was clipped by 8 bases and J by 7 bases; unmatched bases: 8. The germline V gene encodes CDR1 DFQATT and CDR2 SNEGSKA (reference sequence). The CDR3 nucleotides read TGCAGTCCTACCCGGGACAGCAATTCACCCCTCCACTTT. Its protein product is CSPTRDSNSPLHF.

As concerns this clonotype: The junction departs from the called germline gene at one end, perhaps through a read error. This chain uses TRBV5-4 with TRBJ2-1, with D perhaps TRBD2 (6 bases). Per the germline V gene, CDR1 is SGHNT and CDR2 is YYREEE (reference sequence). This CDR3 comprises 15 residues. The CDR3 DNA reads TGTGCCAGCAGCTTCAAGACTAGAGGGAGGAATGAGCGGTTCTTC. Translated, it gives CASSFKTRGRNERFF.